The 30 T cell receptor beta chains below all came from one sample that was sequenced in a study of control samples from healthy donors and cancer patients. Produced via immunoSEQ multiplex PCR; TCRdb's table is partial and in-frame only. The table includes tens of thousands of clones, roughly 87% detected once. The sequencing input was blood. Receptors were obtained from a woman aged 45-65 years in good health.

The rearrangement joins TRBV27 to TRBJ1-1; possible D gene TRBD1, 5 bases. Trimming removed 6 bases from V and 4 bases from J, with 9 bases in between. From germline, CDR1 is MNHEY and CDR2 SMNVEV (reference sequence). The CDR3 is 12 residues long. For the CDR3, the DNA is TGTGCCAGCAGAGCCGGGGGCACTGAAGCTTTCTTT. It encodes CASRAGGTEAFF.

The V gene is TRBV28, the J gene TRBJ2-7; D not certain. Germline V CDR1 and CDR2: MDHEN, SYDVKM. The CDR3 spans 12 residues. Trimming took 4 bases from V and 6 from J, leaving 10 bases between them. Here the CDR3 reads CASSSSRAEQYF. CDR3 nucleotide sequence: TGTGCCAGCAGTTCCTCTAGAGCCGAGCAGTACTTC.

The rearrangement uses TRBV9 and TRBJ2-4; D could derive from TRBD1 or TRBD2 (5 bases each). The CDR3 length is 16 residues. Germline assignment: CDR1 SGDLS and CDR2 YYNGEE. The ends were cut back, 0 bases at V and 0 bases at J, with 10 bases in the middle. CDR3 loop: CASSVEPRGAKNIQYF. The CDR3 region has the DNA TGTGCCAGCAGCGTAGAACCGAGGGGAGCCAAAAACATTCAGTACTTC.

The chain combines TRBV10-1 with TRBJ2-7, with D unclear. From germline, CDR1 is WNHNN and CDR2 SYGVQD (reference sequence). CDR3 length: 12 amino acids. Trimming took 4 bases from V and 3 from J, leaving 7 bases between them. CDR3 DNA: TGCGCCAGCAGTGCCAGAAACTACGAGCAGTACTTC. Translated: CASSARNYEQYF.

The chain is built from TRBV27 and TRBJ2-7; no firm D call. Germline CDR1 reads MNHEY; CDR2 reads SMNVEV (reference sequence). The CDR3 totals 17 residues. The V and J ends lost 2 bases and 6 bases respectively, with 23 bases between them. The CDR3 DNA reads TGTGCCAGCAGTTTAAGGCCCACGGCGTATGGTTCGTCCGAGCAGTACTTC. Its translation: CASSLRPTAYGSSEQYF.

V usage is TRBV29-1 and J usage is TRBJ1-1; maybe TRBD1 (5 bases). Deletions cut 1 base from V and 1 base from J, with 7 bases between. Germline V gives CDR1 SQVTM, CDR2 ANQGSEA. This CDR3 is built from 13 residues. CDR3 DNA: TGCAGCGTTGAAGCAGGGCCGAACACTGAAGCTTTCTTT. Its protein product is CSVEAGPNTEAFF.

The count of this clone is one. V gene TRBV29-1 combines with J gene TRBJ1-2; D unresolved. V was pared by 6 bases and J by 10 bases, with 15 bases between. The CDR3 is made up of 11 amino acids. CDR1 and CDR2 (germline): SQVTM, ANQGSEA. The CDR3 reads CSVEVAFVYTF. As DNA, the CDR3 is TGCAGCGTGGAGGTCGCTTTTGTCTACACCTTC.

The rearrangement links TRBV1 to TRBJ1-3. TRBV1 is tagged as a pseudogene. CDR3 size: 16 residues. The CDR3 DNA is TGCACCAGCAGCCAAGATTCACGGGGAGCTGGAAACACCATATATTTT. The encoded protein is CTSSQDSRGAGNTIYF.

This clone was seen only a few times. The chain links TRBV11-2 to TRBJ2-3; TRBD2 aligns across 9 bases. The V segment lost 5 bases and the J segment 3 bases; nucleotides outside the gene matches: 12. CDR1 and CDR2 from the germline V gene are SGHAT and FQNNGV. The length of the CDR3 is 17 residues. In nucleotides, the CDR3 is TGTGCCAGCAGCCGAGGCGGGAGGGCCGCAACGACAGATACGCAGTATTTT. As protein: CASSRGGRAATTDTQYF.

The chain employs TRBV6-4 and TRBJ2-6; 10 nucleotides match TRBD1. V shed 9 bases, J shed 0 bases, and the junction held 5 bases outside the gene matches. The CDR3 sequence is 16 residues long. Germline CDR1 is MRHNA and CDR2 is SNTAGT. The CDR3 nucleotides are TGTGCCAGACCGGACAGGGGGGGCTCTGGGGCCAACGTCCTGACTTTC. Translating it yields CARPDRGGSGANVLTF.

The chain is built from TRBV5-4 and TRBJ2-5; a possible D gene is TRBD2 (6 bases). Germline CDR1 is SGHNT and CDR2 is YYREEE (reference sequence). The V gene lost 1 base and the J gene lost 4 bases, with 11 bases spanning the gap. The CDR3 has 14 residues. The CDR3 reads CASSLYMGGETQYF. The CDR3 DNA is TGTGCCAGCAGCTTGTATATGGGGGGAGAGACCCAGTACTTC.

The V gene is TRBV4-2, the J gene TRBJ2-3; 10 bases align to TRBD2. The V gene's germline CDR1 is LGHNA and CDR2 YNFKEQ. CDR3 length: 17 amino acids. V trimming: 0 bases; J trimming: 2 bases; junction bases outside the gene matches: 5. CDR3 bases: TGTGCCAGCAGCCAAGATGGCAGCGGGGGGGCCACAGATACGCAGTATTTT. It yields the protein CASSQDGSGGATDTQYF.

This clone was seen only a few times. The V gene is TRBV11-2, the J gene TRBJ1-1, with D uncertain. CDR1 is SGHAT and CDR2 is FQNNGV in the germline V gene. The CDR3 is 16 amino acids. With 1 base removed from V and 0 bases from J, the gap between germline ends came to 12 bases. The CDR3 nucleotides are TGTGCCAGCAGCTTAGGAGGACGGCGTCTGAACACTGAAGCTTTCTTT. This gives the protein CASSLGGRRLNTEAFF.

This rearrangement joins TRBV4-2 to TRBJ1-2, with D perhaps TRBD1 (5 bases). This CDR3 comprises 14 residues. Trimming removed 2 bases from V and 2 bases from J, with 9 bases in between. Germline loops: CDR1 LGHNA, CDR2 YNFKEQ. The CDR3: CASSQRDGNYGYTF. The CDR3 DNA is TGTGCCAGCAGCCAAAGGGACGGAAACTATGGCTACACCTTC.

Comments on this clone: This specimen includes other DNA sequences encoding the same CDR3. This chain uses TRBV12-1 with TRBJ2-2; TRBD1, as called in the table, went unchecked against the DNA. TRBV12-1 is shown as a pseudogene. CDR3 length equals 13 residues. CDR3 nucleotides: TGTGCTGGCGGGACAGCGAACACCGGGGAGCTGTTTTTT. Its protein product is CAGGTANTGELFF.

The chain combines TRBV2 with TRBJ2-1, with TRBD2 matching 7 bases. This CDR3 comprises 13 residues. The germline V gene has CDR1 SNHLY and CDR2 FYNNEI. After removal of 6 bases from V and 4 bases from J, the junction contained 3 bases not matched to a gene. As DNA, the CDR3 is TGTGCCAGCAGGACTAGCAGTTACAATGAGCAGTTCTTC. Translation gives CASRTSSYNEQFF.

The CDR3 DNA reads TGTGCCAGCTCACCACCGACAGGGGGAAGAGATACGCAGTATTTT. Protein product: CASSPPTGGRDTQYF. This chain uses TRBV18 with TRBJ2-3; TRBD1 matches at 9 bases. With 0 bases clipped from V and 5 bases from J, the junction kept 3 bases outside the gene matches. Germline-derived CDR1 and CDR2 are KGHSH and LQKENI. CDR3 size: 15 residues.

This rearrangement joins TRBV10-3 to TRBJ2-1, with 7 bases aligning to TRBD2. The V gene's germline CDR1 is ENHRY and CDR2 SYGVKD. The CDR3 is 15 amino acids. V was clipped by 3 bases and J by 1 base; unmatched bases: 3. CDR3 sequence reads: CAISDPSGSYNEQFF. The CDR3 DNA reads TGTGCCATCAGTGACCCTAGCGGTTCCTACAATGAGCAGTTCTTC.

There are a few counts of this clone. CDR3 nucleotides: TGTGCCAGCAGCGACCGAGCCCGGGGTTACGAGCAGTACTTC. Encoded protein: CASSDRARGYEQYF. This chain joins TRBV5-4 and TRBJ2-7, with D maybe TRBD2 (5 bases). This CDR3 spans 14 amino acids. The V end was cut by 4 bases, the J end by 4 bases, with 15 bases between. Germline CDR1 reads SGHNT; CDR2 reads YYREEE (reference sequence).

This sequence joins TRBV7-2 and TRBJ2-1; 9 nucleotides agree with TRBD2. The CDR3 is 15 amino acids. V lost 5 bases and J lost 1; bases outside the gene matches: 3. Germline assignment: CDR1 SGHTA and CDR2 FQGNSA. The CDR3 region is CASSNSGSSYNEQFF. CDR3 DNA sequence: TGTGCCAGCAGCAATAGCGGGAGTTCCTACAATGAGCAGTTCTTC.

The chain employs TRBV9 and TRBJ2-1, with a tentative D call TRBD2 (5 bases). Germline CDR1 SGDLS, CDR2 YYNGEE. The CDR3 runs to 12 residues. Between the trimmed V and J ends, which lost 0 bases and 7 bases, there was a span of 5 bases. The CDR3 nucleotides are TGTGCCAGCAGCGTAGCGGGGAATGAGCAGTTCTTC. Its protein is CASSVAGNEQFF.

The rearrangement links TRBV12-3 or TRBV12-4 to TRBJ2-7; 9 bases align to TRBD1. This CDR3 comprises 13 residues. V trimming: 5 bases; J trimming: 6 bases; junction bases outside the gene matches: 5. The CDR3, as DNA: TGTGCCAGCAGTCCGGGACAGGGAGGCGAGCAGTACTTC. Protein: CASSPGQGGEQYF.

V usage is TRBV30 and J usage is TRBJ1-5; weak D call: TRBD1 (5 bases). V shed 0 bases and J shed 3 bases, with 6 bases lying between them. CDR1 is GTSNPN and CDR2 is SVGIG in the germline V gene (reference sequence). The CDR3 consists of 13 residues. The CDR3 protein is CAWSVQDNQPQHF. The CDR3 coding sequence is TGTGCCTGGAGTGTACAGGACAATCAGCCCCAGCATTTT.

This chain uses TRBV5-1 with TRBJ2-1; D may be TRBD1 (8 bases). The germline V gene encodes CDR1 SGHRS and CDR2 YFSETQ. The CDR3 runs 15 residues. The ends were cut back, 5 bases at V and 3 bases at J, with 15 bases in the middle. This chain's CDR3 is CASSLNRGGYNEQFF. CDR3 in DNA: TGCGCCAGCAGTCTTAACAGGGGGGGCTACAATGAGCAGTTCTTC.

The rearrangement links TRBV14 to TRBJ2-7; no definite D call. The CDR3 is 14 amino acids. Germline CDR1 is SGHDN and CDR2 is FVKESK. V lost 3 bases and J 2 bases, leaving 11 bases between the germline ends. The CDR3 DNA sequence: TGTGCCAGCAGCCACGGTACCAGCCCCTACGAGCAGTACTTC. Its protein product is CASSHGTSPYEQYF.

The genes are TRBV4-1 and TRBJ2-7; D possibly corresponds to TRBD2 (5 bases). V was cut by 4 bases and J by 2 bases, with 15 bases left in between. Germline V gives CDR1 MGHRA, CDR2 YSYEKL. This CDR3 region has 15 residues. CDR3 DNA: TGCGCCAGCAGCCCCTCCAGGACTGGCACCTACGAGCAGTACTTC. As protein: CASSPSRTGTYEQYF.

The genes are TRBV27 and TRBJ2-1, with TRBD2 matching over 10 bases. V shed 3 bases and J 5 bases; nucleotides not matched to a gene: 7. There are 16 residues in the CDR3. Germline V CDR1 and CDR2: MNHEY, SMNVEV (reference sequence). The CDR3 DNA reads as TGTGCCAGCAGTTTTCTTCTAGCGGGAGTTGACAATGAGCAGTTCTTC. This encodes CASSFLLAGVDNEQFF.

In this sample, this clone turned up a few times. Other DNA sequences of this sample code for an identical CDR3. Here the CDR3 DNA reads TGTGCCAGCAGTCTTACAGGCCTCTATGGCTACACCTTC. Translating it yields CASSLTGLYGYTF. The chain couples TRBV27 to TRBJ1-2, with TRBD1 as a possible D gene (5 bases). Trimming stripped 5 bases from V and 4 bases from J, with 11 bases between. The CDR3 runs 13 residues. Germline CDR1 and CDR2: MNHEY and SMNVEV (reference sequence).

The chain combines TRBV5-1 with TRBJ1-2; 7 bases are a match to TRBD1. Trimming at V came to 4 bases and at J to 1 base, leaving 7 bases not matched to a gene. The CDR3 loop spans 15 amino acids. Germline CDR1 reads SGHRS; CDR2 reads YFSETQ. The CDR3 protein is CASSIGGTDNYGYTF. CDR3 DNA: TGCGCCAGCAGCATCGGAGGGACAGATAACTATGGCTACACCTTC.

The rearrangement uses TRBV19 and TRBJ1-1; D call uncertain. Per germline, CDR1 LNHDA and CDR2 SQIVND (reference sequence). The V end lost 6 bases, the J end lost 1 base, and 12 bases lay between the germline ends. The CDR3 extends over 14 amino acids. The chain's CDR3 is CASRKEGSNTEAFF. CDR3 sequence (DNA): TGTGCCAGTAGGAAGGAAGGGTCGAACACTGAAGCTTTCTTT.